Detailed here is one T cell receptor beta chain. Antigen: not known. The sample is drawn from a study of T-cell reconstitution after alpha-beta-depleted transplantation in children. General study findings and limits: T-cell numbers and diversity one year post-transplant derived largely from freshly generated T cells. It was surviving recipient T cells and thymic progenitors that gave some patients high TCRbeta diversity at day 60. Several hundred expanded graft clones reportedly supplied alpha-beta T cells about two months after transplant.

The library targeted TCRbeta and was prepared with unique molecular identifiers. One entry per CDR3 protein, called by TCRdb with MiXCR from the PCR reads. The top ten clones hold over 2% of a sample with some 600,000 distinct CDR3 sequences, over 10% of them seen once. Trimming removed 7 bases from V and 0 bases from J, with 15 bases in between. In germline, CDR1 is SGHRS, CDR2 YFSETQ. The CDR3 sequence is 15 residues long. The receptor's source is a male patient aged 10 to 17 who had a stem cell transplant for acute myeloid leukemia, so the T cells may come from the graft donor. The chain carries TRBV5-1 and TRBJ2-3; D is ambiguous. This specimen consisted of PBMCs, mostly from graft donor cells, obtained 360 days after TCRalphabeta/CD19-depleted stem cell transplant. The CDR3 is CASCPIPTSTDTQYF. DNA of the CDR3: TGCGCCAGCTGTCCAATACCAACTAGCACAGATACGCAGTATTTT.